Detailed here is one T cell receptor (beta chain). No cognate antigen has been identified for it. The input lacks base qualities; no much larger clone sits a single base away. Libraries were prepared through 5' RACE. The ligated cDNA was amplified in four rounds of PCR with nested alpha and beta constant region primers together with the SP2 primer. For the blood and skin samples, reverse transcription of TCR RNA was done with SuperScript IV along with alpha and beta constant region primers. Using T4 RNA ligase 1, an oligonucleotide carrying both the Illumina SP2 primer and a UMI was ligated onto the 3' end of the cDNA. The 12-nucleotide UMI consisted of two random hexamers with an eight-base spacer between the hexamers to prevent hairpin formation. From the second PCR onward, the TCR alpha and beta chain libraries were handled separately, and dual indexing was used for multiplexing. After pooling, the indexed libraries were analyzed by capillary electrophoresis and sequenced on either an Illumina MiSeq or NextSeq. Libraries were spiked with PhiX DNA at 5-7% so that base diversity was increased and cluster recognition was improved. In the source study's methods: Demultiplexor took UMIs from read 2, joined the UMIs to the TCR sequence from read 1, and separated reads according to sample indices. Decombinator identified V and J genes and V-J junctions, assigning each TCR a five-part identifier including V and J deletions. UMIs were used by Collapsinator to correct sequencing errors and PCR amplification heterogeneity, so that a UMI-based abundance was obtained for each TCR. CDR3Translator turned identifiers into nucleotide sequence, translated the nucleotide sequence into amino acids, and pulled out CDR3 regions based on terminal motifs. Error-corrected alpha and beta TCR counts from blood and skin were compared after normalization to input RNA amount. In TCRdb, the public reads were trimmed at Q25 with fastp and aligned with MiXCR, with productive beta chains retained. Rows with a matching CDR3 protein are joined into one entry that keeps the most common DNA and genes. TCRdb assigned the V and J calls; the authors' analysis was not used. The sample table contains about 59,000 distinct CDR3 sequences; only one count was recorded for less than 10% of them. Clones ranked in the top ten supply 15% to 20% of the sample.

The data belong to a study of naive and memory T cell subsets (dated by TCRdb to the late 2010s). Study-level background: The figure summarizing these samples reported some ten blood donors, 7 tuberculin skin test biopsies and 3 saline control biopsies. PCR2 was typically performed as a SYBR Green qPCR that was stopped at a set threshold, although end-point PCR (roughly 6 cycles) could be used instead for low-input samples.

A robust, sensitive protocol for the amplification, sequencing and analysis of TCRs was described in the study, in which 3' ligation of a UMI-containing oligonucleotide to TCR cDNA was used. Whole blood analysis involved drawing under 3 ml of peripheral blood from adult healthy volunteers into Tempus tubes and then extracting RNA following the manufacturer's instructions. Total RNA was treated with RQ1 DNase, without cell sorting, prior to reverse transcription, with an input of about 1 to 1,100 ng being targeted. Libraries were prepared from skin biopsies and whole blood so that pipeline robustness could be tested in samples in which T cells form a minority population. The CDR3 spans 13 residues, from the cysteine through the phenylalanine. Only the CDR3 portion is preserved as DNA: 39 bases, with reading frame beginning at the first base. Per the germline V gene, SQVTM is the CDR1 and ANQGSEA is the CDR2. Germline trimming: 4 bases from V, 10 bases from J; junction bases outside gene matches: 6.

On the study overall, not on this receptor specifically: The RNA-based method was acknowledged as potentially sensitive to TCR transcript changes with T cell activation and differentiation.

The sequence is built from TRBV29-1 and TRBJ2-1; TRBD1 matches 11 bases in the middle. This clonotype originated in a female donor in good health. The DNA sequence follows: TGCAGCGTTGCGGACAGGGGGCCTAGGGAGCAGTTCTTC. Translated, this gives CSVADRGPREQFF.